The present entry profiles one T cell receptor beta chain with its context. What it binds is unknown. The CDR3 is 13 amino acids. Trimming shortened V by 3 bases and J by 4 bases, and 10 bases separated the two germline ends. Germline CDR1 is SGDLS and CDR2 is YYNGEE. This sample is drawn from a study of T-cell memory formation after mild COVID-19. At the level of the study: TCR clusters largely stayed donor specific. The study's findings and limits: Of the contracting clones, CD4+ ones lay mainly in CM and EM, and CD8+ ones in EMRA.

MiXCR, run by TCRdb on the 5' RACE reads, gives a single entry per CDR3 protein. Among roughly 130,000 distinct CDR3 sequences listed, 17% were seen once. The sequencing sample was made of PBMCs or a T cell subset sorted from them (not recorded which). The TCR originated in a man aged 18-30 years who had mild COVID-19 (a few samples of this study predate the infection). Cell type and time point are not known. The chain recombines TRBV9 with TRBJ1-2; TRBD1 might be the D (5 bases). Here the CDR3 reads CASSELGGYGYTF. DNA for the CDR3: TGTGCCAGCAGCGAGCTGGGGGGCTATGGCTACACCTTC.